Presented here are 12 T cell receptor beta chains from one specimen sequenced in a study of blood T cell repertoires in COVID-19. TCRdb's copy holds only in-frame clones and misses some; the assay was immunoSEQ multiplex PCR. The sample yields approximately 350,000 clones, 89% seen once. The specimen sequenced was peripheral blood. The receptors originated from a woman younger than 45 with COVID-19, enrolled during active disease.

This chain links TRBV3-1 (or the pseudogene TRBV3-2) with TRBJ2-1, with 7 bases identical to TRBD2. Trimming cost V 4 bases and J 1 base; bases outside gene matches: 7. Germline values: CDR1 LGHDT, CDR2 YNNKEL (reference sequence). The CDR3 extends over 16 amino acids. The CDR3 loop reads CASSPRGGGSYNEQFF. The CDR3 bases are TGTGCCAGCAGCCCACGTGGCGGGGGTTCCTACAATGAGCAGTTCTTC.

The rearrangement uses TRBV30 and TRBJ1-2, with 7 bases aligning to TRBD1. Germline CDR1 is GTSNPN and CDR2 is SVGIG (reference sequence). V dropped 7 bases and J dropped 2; count of bases not matched to a gene: 10. The CDR3 has 14 amino acids. The CDR3 reads CALARDRRNYGYTF. The DNA for the CDR3 is TGTGCCTTGGCCCGGGACAGACGAAACTATGGCTACACCTTC.

This chain uses TRBV7-9 with TRBJ2-7; D is possibly TRBD1 (5 bases). Germline V CDR1 and CDR2: SEHNR, FQNEAQ (reference sequence). The V end lost 5 bases, the J end lost 5 bases, and 13 bases lay between the germline ends. There are 13 residues in the CDR3. CDR3: CASSRRETDEQYF. The CDR3 region has the DNA TGTGCCAGCAGCCGACGAGAGACAGACGAGCAGTACTTC.

The rearrangement links TRBV28 to TRBJ2-7; 8 bases are shared with TRBD2. The V segment lost 8 bases and the J segment 3 bases; nucleotides outside the gene matches: 6. This CDR3 is built from 13 residues. The germline V gene has CDR1 MDHEN and CDR2 SYDVKM. CDR3 DNA: TGTGCCAGCCGCAGCGGGGGAAACTACGAGCAGTACTTC. Protein: CASRSGGNYEQYF.

The rearrangement links TRBV7-2 to TRBJ1-2; TRBD1 agrees at 7 bases. Germline V gene data show CDR1 as SGHTA and CDR2 as FQGNSA. The CDR3 spans 14 residues. V lost 3 bases and J lost 7; bases outside the gene matches: 8. In nucleotides, the CDR3 is TGTGCCAGCAGCTTGACAGAGGGGGCGGGTGGCTACACCTTC. Protein product: CASSLTEGAGGYTF.

Details on this clone: The same CDR3 can be traced to other DNA sequences in this sample. The chain links TRBV5-1 to TRBJ1-1; D might be TRBD1 (5 bases). Trimming took off 4 bases at V and 1 base at J, with 8 bases between the two ends. CDR3 length: 13 amino acids. The germline gives CDR1 SGHRS, CDR2 YFSETQ. CDR3 loop: CASSPGQNTEAFF. CDR3 in DNA: TGCGCCAGCAGCCCCGGACAGAACACTGAAGCTTTCTTT.

This rearrangement joins TRBV5-8 to TRBJ2-3, with D unclear. From germline, CDR1 is SGHTS and CDR2 YDEGEE. The CDR3 length is 16 residues. Trimming took 0 bases from V and 0 from J, leaving 11 bases between them. The CDR3 is CASSLVRYPSTDTQYF. As DNA, the CDR3 is TGTGCCAGCAGCTTGGTGCGATATCCTAGCACAGATACGCAGTATTTT.

This CDR3 reads CASSPGTSETSYNEQFF. CDR3 coding DNA: TGTGCCAGCAGCCCCGGGACTAGCGAGACCTCCTACAATGAGCAGTTCTTC. The V gene is TRBV3-1 (or the pseudogene TRBV3-2), the J gene TRBJ2-1, with 10 bases that match TRBD2. Germline CDR1 reads LGHDT; CDR2 reads YNNKEL (reference sequence). The CDR3 length is 17 residues. The V gene end was trimmed by 4 bases and the J gene end by 0 bases; junction bases not matched to a gene: 6.

This chain links TRBV5-1 with TRBJ1-1; D gene uncertain. The V end was cut by 0 bases, the J end by 3 bases, with 15 bases between. The CDR3 consists of 16 residues. CDR1 is SGHRS, CDR2 YFSETQ, per germline. CDR3 amino acids: CASSLDFVRRDTEAFF. CDR3 nucleotides: TGCGCCAGCAGCTTGGATTTCGTACGGCGGGACACTGAAGCTTTCTTT.

The gene calls are TRBV4-2 and TRBJ2-3; TRBD2 matches 8 bases. This CDR3 is 14 amino acids long. V trimming: 4 bases; J trimming: 10 bases; junction bases outside the gene matches: 10. Germline CDR1 LGHNA, CDR2 YNFKEQ. The CDR3 here is CASSLSAGGSSQYF. The CDR3 DNA reads TGTGCCAGCAGCCTCTCGGCGGGGGGCTCCTCGCAGTATTTT.

CDR3 in amino acids: CAISDGPPYSNQPQHF. The CDR3 DNA sequence: TGTGCCATCAGTGACGGTCCGCCCTATAGCAATCAGCCCCAGCATTTT. The chain has TRBV10-3 and TRBJ1-5; the D is unclear. CDR1 is ENHRY, CDR2 SYGVKD, per germline. The CDR3 runs to 16 residues. Trimming cost V 3 bases and J 0 bases, with 12 bases left between them.

V and J are TRBV18 and TRBJ2-1, with 14 bases identical to TRBD2. CDR1 is KGHSH, CDR2 LQKENI, per germline. The CDR3 has 17 amino acids. The trim removed 3 bases at V and 5 bases at J, leaving 6 bases unmatched. The CDR3 DNA sequence: TGTGCCAGCTCACCGAGACTAGCGGGGGGGCTAAACAATGAGCAGTTCTTC. This sequence encodes CASSPRLAGGLNNEQFF.